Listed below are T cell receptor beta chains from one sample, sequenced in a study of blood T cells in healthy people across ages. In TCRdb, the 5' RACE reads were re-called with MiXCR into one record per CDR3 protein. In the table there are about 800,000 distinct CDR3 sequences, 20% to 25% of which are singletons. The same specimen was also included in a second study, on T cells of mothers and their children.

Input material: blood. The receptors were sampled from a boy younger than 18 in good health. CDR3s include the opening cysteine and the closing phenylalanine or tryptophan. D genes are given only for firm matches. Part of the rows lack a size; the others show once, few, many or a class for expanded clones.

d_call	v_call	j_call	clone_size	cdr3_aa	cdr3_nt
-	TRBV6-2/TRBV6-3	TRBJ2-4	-	CASLQGSGMRYIQYF	TGTGCCAGCCTGCAGGGGAGCGGGATGAGGTACATTCAGTACTTC
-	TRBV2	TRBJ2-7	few	CASSGAGREQYF	TGTGCCAGCAGTGGCGCAGGGCGCGAGCAGTACTTC
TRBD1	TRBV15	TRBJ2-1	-	CATSSPGTPGQGLENEQFF	TGTGCCACCAGCAGCCCGGGGACTCCGGGACAGGGGTTGGAAAATGAGCAGTTCTTC
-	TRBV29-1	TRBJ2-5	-	CSVEVGVGRGANQETQYF	TGCAGCGTTGAAGTTGGGGTCGGCCGGGGAGCGAACCAAGAGACCCAGTACTTC
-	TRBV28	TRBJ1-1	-	CASRTFWTATIYTEAFF	TGTGCCAGCAGAACCTTCTGGACAGCAACAATTTACACTGAAGCTTTCTTT
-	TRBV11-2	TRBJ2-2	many	CASSLVGGTGELFF	TGTGCCAGCAGTTTGGTGGGTGGCACCGGGGAGCTGTTTTTT
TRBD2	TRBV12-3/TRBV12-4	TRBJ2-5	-	CASSPRLAENQETQYF	TGTGCCAGCAGCCCTAGACTAGCGGAGAACCAAGAGACCCAGTACTTC
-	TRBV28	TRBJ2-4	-	CASSPYTLGGLAKNIQYF	TGTGCCAGCAGTCCATATACCCTGGGGGGTTTAGCCAAAAACATTCAGTACTTC
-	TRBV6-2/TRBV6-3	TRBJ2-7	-	CASRPGNSYEQYF	TGTGCCAGCAGGCCCGGGAATTCCTACGAGCAGTACTTC
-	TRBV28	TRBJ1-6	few	CASSLGGHDSPLHF	TGTGCCAGCAGTTTGGGGGGTCACGATTCACCCCTCCACTTT
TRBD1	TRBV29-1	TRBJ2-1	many	CSVGQGNEQFF	TGCAGCGTTGGACAGGGCAATGAGCAGTTCTTC
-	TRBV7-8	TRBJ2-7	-	CASSLGLPIYEQYF	TGTGCCAGCAGCTTAGGGTTGCCCATCTACGAGCAGTACTTC
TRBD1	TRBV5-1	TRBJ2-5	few	CASSSDRVGTQYF	TGCGCCAGCAGCTCGGACAGGGTCGGGACCCAGTACTTC
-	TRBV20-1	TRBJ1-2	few	CSAKDGYTF	TGCAGTGCGAAAGATGGCTACACCTTC
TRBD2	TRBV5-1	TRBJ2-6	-	CASTRDYSSGANVLTF	TGCGCCAGCACCCGGGACTACAGCTCTGGGGCCAACGTCCTGACTTTC
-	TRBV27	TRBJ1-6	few	CASSLWGSPDSPLHF	TGTGCCAGCAGTTTGTGGGGTTCCCCTGATTCACCCCTCCACTTT
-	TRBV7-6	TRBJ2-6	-	CASSPDGATGANVLTF	TGTGCCAGCAGCCCAGACGGGGCTACTGGGGCCAACGTCCTGACTTTC
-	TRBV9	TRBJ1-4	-	CASSVAGAGNEKLFF	TGTGCCAGCAGCGTCGCAGGGGCGGGTAATGAAAAACTGTTTTTT
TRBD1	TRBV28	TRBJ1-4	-	CASSLWGQGMPNEKLFF	TGTGCCAGCAGTTTATGGGGACAGGGGATGCCTAATGAAAAACTGTTTTTT
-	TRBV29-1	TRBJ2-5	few	CSVDGGGLQETQYF	TGCAGCGTTGACGGAGGGGGACTCCAAGAGACCCAGTACTTC
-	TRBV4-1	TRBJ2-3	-	CASKGSTDTQYF	TGCGCCAGCAAGGGGAGCACAGATACGCAGTATTTT
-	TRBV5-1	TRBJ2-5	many	CASSLTTGYRFETQYF	TGCGCCAGCAGCTTAACGACGGGATACCGATTCGAGACCCAGTACTTC
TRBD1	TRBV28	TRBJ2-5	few	CASSLDRAVPQETQYF	TGTGCCAGCAGTCTGGACAGGGCCGTCCCACAAGAGACCCAGTACTTC
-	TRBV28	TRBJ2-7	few	CASSNFYEQYF	TGTGCCAGCAGCAATTTCTACGAGCAGTACTTC
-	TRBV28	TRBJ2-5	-	CASSSLRGYNEQIF	TGTGCCAGCAGTTCCCTGCGCGGGTACAATGAGCAGATCTTC
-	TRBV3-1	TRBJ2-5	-	CASSQSLGGLQETQYF	TGTGCCAGCAGCCAAAGTCTTGGGGGCCTGCAAGAGACCCAGTACTTC
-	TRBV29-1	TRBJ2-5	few	CSVGARETQYF	TGCAGCGTTGGGGCCCGGGAGACCCAGTACTTC
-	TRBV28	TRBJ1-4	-	CASMWGATNEKLFF	TGTGCCAGCATGTGGGGGGCAACTAATGAAAAACTGTTTTTT
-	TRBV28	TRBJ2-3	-	CASSSPRRADTQYF	TGTGCCAGCAGTTCCCCCAGGCGAGCAGATACGCAGTATTTT
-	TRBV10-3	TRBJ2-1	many	CAISGSGDYNEQFF	TGTGCCATCAGTGGCTCGGGGGACTACAATGAGCAGTTCTTC
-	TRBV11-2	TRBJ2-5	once	CASSRDTGRQETQYF	TGTGCCAGCAGCCGAGACACAGGGAGACAAGAGACCCAGTACTTC
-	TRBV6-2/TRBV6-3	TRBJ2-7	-	CASSSPGFRSYEQYF	TGTGCCAGCAGTTCCCCGGGTTTTCGCTCCTACGAGCAGTACTTC
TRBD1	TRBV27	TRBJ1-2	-	CASRPRGQNYGYTF	TGTGCCAGCAGACCCAGGGGGCAAAACTATGGCTACACCTTC